This T cell receptor (beta chain) emerged from a study of blood T cell repertoires in COVID-19. Study information: Spain, Italy and the United States supplied samples that represented acute and convalescent COVID-19. Sample material is recorded as cDNA or gDNA derived from T cells, B-cell-depleted T cells, or PBMCs.

Germline CDR1 SGDLS, CDR2 YYNGEE. The ends were cut back, 2 bases at V and 1 base at J, with 11 bases in the middle. The CDR3 runs 15 residues. As originally analysed: The authors estimated nucleated cell counts from reference gene primer amplification. Profiling relied on immunoSEQ multiplex PCR, and the TCRdb table lists in-frame clones only, not all of them. For V, J and clone size, that table is used; D and trimming come from the DNA. The sample lists under 110,000 clones, 85% occurring once. This chain joins TRBV9 and TRBJ2-3; a possible D gene is TRBD2 (6 bases). The sample taken for sequencing was peripheral blood. The receptor's source is a woman aged 70-85 years with active or convalescent COVID-19. The CDR3 DNA is TGTGCCAGCAGCGTGGAGGGAGTCGGCACAGATACGCAGTATTTT. Amino acids: CASSVEGVGTDTQYF. Combining the CDR3 with reference TRBV9 and TRBJ2-3 gives the whole variable domain DSGVTQTPKHLITATGQRVTLRCSPRSGDLSVYWYQQSLDQGLQFLIQYYNGEERAKGNILERFSAQQFPDLHSELNLSSLELGDSALYFCASSVEGVGTDTQYFGPGTRLTVL.